The sequence of this T cell receptor beta chain was determined in a study of T cells in Graves' hyperthyroidism and ophthalmopathy. The investigators amplified TCR beta CDR3 regions from RNA transcripts. With the HTBI primer set, the TCR CDR3 went through a first round of RT-PCR. TCRdb used MiXCR to reprocess the multiplex PCR reads, holding one entry per CDR3 protein. The sample has under 350,000 distinct CDR3 sequences, 20% to 30% seen once. This clonotype has at least ten counts. Its antigen is as yet unknown. V dropped 6 bases and J dropped 3; count of bases not matched to a gene: 11. This CDR3 has 16 amino acids. CDR1 and CDR2 from the germline V gene are SQVTM and ANQGSEA. The study's findings and limits: In the analysis, a 13 V-J model separated ophthalmopathy from stable hyperthyroidism. With a median lead of approximately six months before onset, the model predicted ophthalmopathy.

The sample taken for sequencing was blood. The rearrangement joins TRBV29-1 to TRBJ1-2, with 12 bases lining up with TRBD1. The TCR originated in a man between 35 and 55 years old with Graves' hyperthyroidism that later progressed to Graves' ophthalmopathy. The CDR3 DNA is TGCAGCGTCCACGGGGTGGGGACAGGGGGCGACTATGGCTACACCTTC. Amino acid sequence: CSVHGVGTGGDYGYTF.